This T cell receptor beta chain originates from a study of response to subunit inactivated influenza vaccine. This clonotype was picked up many times. The V end lost 2 bases, the J end lost 5 bases, and 12 bases lay between the germline ends. CDR3 size: 15 residues. Germline assignment: CDR1 MNHEY and CDR2 SVGEGT. TCRdb passed the RT-PCR reads through MiXCR, listing each CDR3 protein once. The sample includes hundreds of thousands of distinct CDR3 sequences, about 10% seen only once; the top ten take about 11%. This sample also belongs to another study, concerning T cells expressing NK-cell markers. From that study: A 5'RACE template switching approach incorporating UMIs was used to make TCR beta cDNA. Roughly 1.0-7.0% of CD8+ T cells in a handful of donors belonged to dominant NKG2C+ clonotypes. For a few donors, these clonotypes were likewise the leading ones in the CD3+CD56-NKG2C+ fraction. There remained a lack of clarity about HCMV specificity of expanded NKG2C+ T cell clones.

This material consisted of PBMCs from blood, taken on the day of vaccination. V and J are TRBV6-2 or TRBV6-3 and TRBJ2-2; D not resolved. This clonotype was sampled from a man between 50 and 59 years old who received an inactivated influenza vaccine. CDR3 region: CASSYIDGRTGELFF. DNA of the CDR3: TGTGCCAGCAGTTACATTGATGGCAGGACCGGGGAGCTGTTTTTT.